These 8 T cell receptor beta chains originate from one sample sequenced in a study of T cells in narcolepsy. Sequencing was performed with immunoSEQ multiplex PCR; in TCRdb, only in-frame clones are kept and a portion is missing. This sample has some 30,000 clones, with 78% found just once. Sequencing input: CD45RA- memory CD4+ T cells from PBMCs. Source of these receptors: a human donor with narcolepsy.

The V and J genes are TRBV30 and TRBJ2-1; 13 bases line up with TRBD2. The germline CDR1 and CDR2 sequences are GTSNPN and SVGIG (reference sequence). The CDR3 has 15 residues. J gave up 3 bases and V 3 bases, and 2 bases lay outside the gene matches. The DNA for the CDR3 is TGTGCCTGGAGCGGGACTAGCGGGATCTACAATGAGCAGTTCTTC. Translating gives CAWSGTSGIYNEQFF. The full variable domain, rest sourced from reference TRBV30 and TRBJ2-1, is SQTIHQWPATLVQPVGSPLSLECTVEGTSNPNLYWYRQAAGRGLQLLFYSVGIGQISSEVPQNLSASRPQDRQFILSSKKLLLSDSGFYLCAWSGTSGIYNEQFFGPGTRLTVL.

The CDR3 protein is CASSGISSYNEQFF. CDR3 in DNA: TGTGCCAGCAGCGGGATCAGCTCCTACAATGAGCAGTTCTTC. The V and J genes are TRBV25-1 and TRBJ2-1, with D perhaps matching TRBD2 (5 bases). The V and J ends lost 6 bases and 0 bases respectively, with 9 bases between them. Germline assignment: CDR1 MGHDK and CDR2 SYGVNS. The CDR3 is 14 residues long.

The chain links TRBV29-1 to TRBJ2-1; TRBD2 matches at 13 bases. CDR1 is SQVTM and CDR2 is ANQGSEA in the germline V gene. There are 17 residues in the CDR3. V lost 4 bases, J lost 7 bases, and 13 bases stayed unmatched. This chain's CDR3 is CSVATGKPGLAGNEQFF. The DNA for the CDR3 is TGCAGCGTTGCGACGGGGAAACCGGGACTAGCGGGAAATGAGCAGTTCTTC.

V and J are TRBV13 and TRBJ1-4; D possibly corresponds to TRBD1 (6 bases). CDR1 and CDR2 from the germline V gene are PRHDT and FYEKMQ (reference sequence). CDR3 length: 18 residues. Trimming stripped 5 bases from V and 3 bases from J, with 22 bases between. The CDR3 is CASSLGHRGARANEKLFF. In DNA form, the CDR3 reads TGTGCCAGCAGCCTGGGCCATAGGGGGGCGCGGGCTAATGAAAAACTGTTTTTT.

This chain uses TRBV2 with TRBJ1-6; D may be TRBD1 (6 bases). The CDR3 is 15 residues long. V was shortened by 1 base and J by 9 bases, with 13 bases between the two germline ends. Germline V CDR1 and CDR2: SNHLY, FYNNEI. This chain's CDR3 is CASSEEGHMLSPLHF. The CDR3 DNA is TGTGCCAGCAGTGAAGAGGGACATATGCTTTCACCCCTCCACTTT.

The chain carries TRBV18 and TRBJ1-5, with D possibly being TRBD1 (5 bases). This CDR3 comprises 13 residues. CDR1 and CDR2 (germline): KGHSH, LQKENI. V shed 2 bases and J shed 3 bases, with 5 bases lying between them. CDR3 bases: TGTGCCAGCTCACCAGGGGCCAATCAGCCCCAGCATTTT. Protein: CASSPGANQPQHF.

The chain recombines TRBV9 with TRBJ2-1; the D gene is possibly TRBD1 (6 bases). The CDR3 is 15 residues long. The V end was cut by 5 bases, the J end by 4 bases, with 16 bases between. Germline lookup yields CDR1 SGDLS and CDR2 YYNGEE. Written as DNA, the CDR3 is TGTGCCAGCAGTGAAATTACAGGGTTTTACAATGAGCAGTTCTTC. Its protein is CASSEITGFYNEQFF.

The chain is built from TRBV6-5 and TRBJ1-6; 7 nucleotides line up with TRBD1. V lost 7 bases, J lost 7 bases, and 10 bases stayed unmatched. Germline CDR1 MNHEY, CDR2 SVGAGI. The CDR3 is 15 amino acids. The CDR3 DNA reads TGTGCCAGCACCCCTGACAGGGTCGGGAATTCACCCCTCCACTTT. Translating gives CASTPDRVGNSPLHF.